The entry that follows covers one T cell receptor beta chain sequence. The sample comes from a study of blood T cell repertoires in COVID-19. Study summary: The origin of the acute and convalescent COVID-19 samples was the United States, Italy and Spain. The analysed material was cDNA or gDNA that came from T cells, B-cell-depleted T cells, or PBMCs.

Deletions cut 3 bases from V and 4 bases from J, with 10 bases between. This CDR3 has 14 residues. Germline CDR1 is SNHLY and CDR2 is FYNNEI. Per the authors' pipeline: Amplifying reference gene primers gave estimates of nucleated cell counts. Assay used: immunoSEQ multiplex PCR; TCRdb lists only in-frame clones, some missing. V, J and clone size derive from that table, while D and trimming were established from the DNA sequence. Seen here are about 160,000 clones, nearly 80% observed once, and the top ten hold about 15%. The chain employs TRBV2 and TRBJ2-1; tentatively, D is TRBD2 (5 bases). The TCR was taken from a woman older than 75 with acute or convalescent COVID-19. What was sequenced was peripheral blood. In nucleotides, the CDR3 is TGTGCCAGCAGTGAGGCTAGCCCATACAATGAGCAGTTCTTC. It specifies CASSEASPYNEQFF.